This T cell receptor beta chain was identified during a study of control samples from healthy donors and cancer patients. Only in-frame clones appear in the TCRdb table, and some are missing; sequencing was by immunoSEQ multiplex PCR. Of over 65,000 clones in the sample, roughly 94% were seen once. This clone came up once. The sample taken for sequencing was blood. This clonotype was sampled from a woman in her thirties or forties in good health.

The CDR3 region is CASSSLYSNQPQHF. CDR3 nucleotides: TGTGCCAGCAGTTCTTTATATAGCAATCAGCCCCAGCATTTT. The genes are TRBV6-5 and TRBJ1-5; D remains unclear. Trimming left V 4 bases short and J 0 bases short, with 7 bases between. The CDR3 loop spans 14 amino acids. Germline V gives CDR1 MNHEY, CDR2 SVGAGI.